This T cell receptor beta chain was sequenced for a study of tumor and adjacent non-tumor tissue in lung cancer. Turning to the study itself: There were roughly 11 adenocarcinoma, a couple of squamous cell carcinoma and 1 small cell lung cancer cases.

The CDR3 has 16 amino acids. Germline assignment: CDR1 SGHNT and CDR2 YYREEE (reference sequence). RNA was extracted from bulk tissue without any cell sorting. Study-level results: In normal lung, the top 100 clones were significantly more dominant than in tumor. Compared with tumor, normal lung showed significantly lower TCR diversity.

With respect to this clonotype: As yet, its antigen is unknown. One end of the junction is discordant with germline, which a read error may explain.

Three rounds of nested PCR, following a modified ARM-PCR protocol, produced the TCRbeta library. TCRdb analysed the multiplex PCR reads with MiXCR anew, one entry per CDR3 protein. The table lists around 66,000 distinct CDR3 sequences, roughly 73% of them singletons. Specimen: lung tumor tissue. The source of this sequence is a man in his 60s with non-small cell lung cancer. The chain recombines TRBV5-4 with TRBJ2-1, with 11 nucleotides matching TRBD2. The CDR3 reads CASSLIAGGSYNEQFF. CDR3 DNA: TGCGCCAGCAGCCTAATAGCGGGAGGGTCCTACAATGAGCAGTTCTTC.